These 27 T cell receptor beta chains came from one sample sequenced in a study of PD-1 blockade in classical Hodgkin lymphoma. Profiling relied on immunoSEQ multiplex PCR, and the TCRdb table lists in-frame clones only, not all of them. The sample lists about 24,000 clones; 65% to 85% were seen once. Each patient relapsed following autologous stem cell transplantation, and prior brentuximab vedotin exposure differed. Magnetic negative selection purified CD4+ T cells from thawed PBMCs. This specimen consisted of CD4+ T cells from blood, obtained at baseline. These receptors originate from a human donor with classical Hodgkin lymphoma.

This chain uses TRBV13 with TRBJ1-1; 9 positions agree with TRBD1. Germline trimming cut 1 base from V and 3 bases from J; bases unmatched to any gene: 9. This CDR3 contains 17 residues. Germline V gives CDR1 PRHDT, CDR2 FYEKMQ (reference sequence). For the CDR3, the DNA is TGTGCCAGCAGCTTAGATAGATGGGACAGGGCGGACACTGAAGCTTTCTTT. This sequence encodes CASSLDRWDRADTEAFF.

This clone was detected only a few times. The CDR3 sequence: CSVEEAFF. The DNA of the CDR3 is TGCAGCGTTGAAGAAGCTTTCTTT. V is TRBV29-1 and J is TRBJ1-1; D is unclear. This CDR3 contains 8 residues. V gave up 0 bases and J gave up 10 bases, with 0 bases separating them. Germline values: CDR1 SQVTM, CDR2 ANQGSEA. Filled out from reference TRBV29-1 and TRBJ1-1, the complete variable domain reads SAVISQKPSRDICQRGTSLTIQCQVDSQVTMMFWYRQQPGQSLTLIATANQGSEATYESGFVIDKFPISRPNLTFSTLTVSNMSPEDSSIYLCSVEEAFFGQGTRLTVV.

This clone has a single count. The rearrangement uses TRBV5-6 and TRBJ2-7; D is uncertain. The CDR3 has 15 residues. The germline V gene encodes CDR1 SGHDT and CDR2 YYEEEE. V was trimmed by 4 bases and J by 0 bases, leaving 14 bases between them. CDR3 amino acids: CASSPRHGISYEQYF. The CDR3 nucleotides are TGTGCCAGCAGCCCCAGGCACGGAATCTCCTACGAGCAGTACTTC.

The table lists this clone with a few counts. The V call is TRBV2, the J call TRBJ1-4; the D gene is possibly TRBD1 (6 bases). Germline V gene sequence: CDR1 SNHLY, CDR2 FYNNEI. Trimming cost V 8 bases and J 3 bases, with 16 bases left between them. The CDR3 has 15 amino acids. The CDR3 DNA follows: TGTGCCAGCGCGGGGGTAGGGGGACCTAATGAAAAACTGTTTTTT. Protein sequence: CASAGVGGPNEKLFF.

V gene TRBV5-1 combines with J gene TRBJ1-3; 8 nucleotides align to TRBD1. With 4 bases clipped from V and 4 bases from J, the junction kept 4 bases outside the gene matches. The CDR3 spans 14 residues. Germline-derived CDR1 and CDR2 are SGHRS and YFSETQ. CDR3 sequence reads: CASSPTGAGNTIYF. Written as DNA, the CDR3 is TGCGCCAGCAGCCCGACAGGGGCAGGAAACACCATATATTTT.

The CDR3 region is CASGPNRSNQPQHF. The DNA for the CDR3 is TGTGCCAGCGGCCCGAACAGGAGCAATCAGCCCCAGCATTTT. V usage is TRBV6-6 and J usage is TRBJ1-5, with TRBD1 as a possible D gene (5 bases). The V gene's germline CDR1 is MNHNY and CDR2 SVGAGI (reference sequence). The CDR3 contains 14 residues. V lost 8 bases and J 1 base, leaving 12 bases between the germline ends.

The V call is TRBV28, the J call TRBJ1-1; 10 positions match TRBD1. CDR1 and CDR2 (germline): MDHEN, SYDVKM. With 6 bases clipped from V and 5 bases from J, the junction kept 12 bases outside the gene matches. This CDR3 spans 16 amino acids. CDR3 protein: CASSDPGQGLWTEAFF. DNA for the CDR3: TGTGCCAGCAGCGATCCGGGACAGGGGTTATGGACTGAAGCTTTCTTT. Full variable domain (rest looked up from reference TRBV28 and TRBJ1-1): DVKVTQSSRYLVKRTGEKVFLECVQDMDHENMFWYRQDPGLGLRLIYFSYDVKMKEKGDIPEGYSVSREKKERFSLILESASTNQTSMYLCASSDPGQGLWTEAFFGQGTRLTVV.

The rearrangement uses TRBV6-1 and TRBJ1-5; TRBD1 matches at 8 bases. The CDR3 sequence is 14 residues long. Germline V lookup: CDR1 MNHNS, CDR2 SASEGT. The ends lost 3 bases at V and 2 bases at J; junction bases unmatched: 0. CDR3 region: CASSETGGNQPQHF. The DNA of the CDR3 is TGTGCCAGCAGTGAGACAGGGGGCAATCAGCCCCAGCATTTT.

The V gene is TRBV19, the J gene TRBJ1-4; D uncertain. Per the germline V gene, CDR1 is LNHDA and CDR2 is SQIVND (reference sequence). The V and J ends lost 6 bases and 5 bases respectively, with 19 bases between them. This CDR3 is 16 amino acids long. The CDR3 DNA follows: TGTGCCAGTAGGCCGCCCCCTGGGAAAGGGAATGAAAAACTGTTTTTT. Translated: CASRPPPGKGNEKLFF. Complete variable domain (other parts from reference TRBV19 and TRBJ1-4): DGGITQSPKYLFRKEGQNVTLSCEQNLNHDAMYWYRQDPGQGLRLIYYSQIVNDFQKGDIAEGYSVSREKKESFPLTVTSAQKNPTAFYLCASRPPPGKGNEKLFFGSGTQLSVL.

The V and J genes are TRBV7-2 and TRBJ2-1; TRBD2 is a possible D gene (7 bases). V lost 6 bases and J 4 bases, leaving 16 bases between the germline ends. The CDR3 runs to 15 residues. Per the germline V gene, CDR1 is SGHTA and CDR2 is FQGNSA. CDR3 in DNA: TGTGCCAGCAGGGTCGGGGGGCAAAGTTACAATGAGCAGTTCTTC. It codes for CASRVGGQSYNEQFF.

This chain links TRBV6-1 with TRBJ1-3; 7 positions match TRBD1. CDR1 and CDR2 from the germline V gene are MNHNS and SASEGT. The CDR3 has 14 residues. V shed 6 bases and J 4 bases; nucleotides not matched to a gene: 6. CDR3 in DNA: TGTGCCAGCAGCAGGGGGTCTGTCGGAAACACCATATATTTT. Amino acid sequence: CASSRGSVGNTIYF.

The chain is built from TRBV10-3 and TRBJ1-2; TRBD1 agrees at 7 bases. Germline CDR1 and CDR2: ENHRY and SYGVKD. Trimming at V came to 6 bases and at J to 0 bases, leaving 1 base not matched to a gene. The length of the CDR3 is 13 residues. This CDR3 reads CAISQGANYGYTF. CDR3 DNA: TGTGCCATCAGCCAGGGGGCTAACTATGGCTACACCTTC.

V is TRBV7-2 and J is TRBJ1-6; 7 bases line up with TRBD1. V was clipped by 7 bases and J by 6 bases; unmatched bases: 3. The CDR3 runs to 13 residues. Germline V gene data show CDR1 as SGHTA and CDR2 as FQGNSA. CDR3 sequence: CASTGQVNSPLHF. CDR3 in DNA: TGTGCCAGCACCGGACAGGTTAATTCACCCCTCCACTTT.

The chain couples TRBV5-5 to TRBJ1-2, with D tentatively TRBD1 (5 bases). The V end was cut by 4 bases, the J end by 5 bases, with 15 bases between. The CDR3 runs to 14 residues. The germline V gene has CDR1 SGHKS and CDR2 YYEKEE (reference sequence). The CDR3 is CASSLTYAGYGYTF. CDR3 in DNA: TGTGCCAGCAGCCTTACATATGCAGGGTATGGCTACACCTTC.

The chain uses TRBV11-1 and TRBJ2-3, with D perhaps being TRBD1 or TRBD2 (5 bases each). Germline V gene data show CDR1 as SGHAT and CDR2 as FQDESV (reference sequence). The CDR3 consists of 16 residues. The ends were cut back, 6 bases at V and 6 bases at J, with 22 bases in the middle. DNA for the CDR3: TGTGCCAGCAGAAGGACGGCGTGGGGGATGGGGGATACGCAGTATTTT. Its translation is CASRRTAWGMGDTQYF.

The chain joins TRBV6-6 to TRBJ1-1, with TRBD1 as a possible D gene (6 bases). Germline CDR1 and CDR2: MNHNY and SVGAGI (reference sequence). The CDR3 loop spans 12 amino acids. Trimming removed 0 bases from V and 12 bases from J, with 11 bases in between. The CDR3: CASSYSTGSTFF. The CDR3 DNA follows: TGTGCCAGCAGTTACTCAACAGGGAGCACTTTCTTT.

V is TRBV7-9 and J is TRBJ2-3; tentatively, D is TRBD2 (7 bases). The germline V gene has CDR1 SEHNR and CDR2 FQNEAQ (reference sequence). Trimming removed 1 base at V and 4 bases at J, with 9 bases between. The CDR3 is 14 residues long. In nucleotides, the CDR3 is TGTGCCAGCAGCTTAGGCGGGGGCCCAGATACGCAGTATTTT. Amino acids: CASSLGGGPDTQYF.

This clone appeared a single time. The chain has TRBV5-8 and TRBJ1-1; 9 nucleotides match TRBD1. The CDR3 is 14 amino acids. The J segment lost 5 bases and the V segment lost 0 bases, leaving 2 bases of the junction unmatched. Germline CDR1 is SGHTS and CDR2 is YDEGEE. Written as DNA, the CDR3 is TGTGCCAGCAGCTTGGGACAGGGGGAGACTGAAGCTTTCTTT. This encodes CASSLGQGETEAFF.

V and J are TRBV7-9 and TRBJ1-2; D perhaps matches TRBD1 (5 bases). The V gene's germline CDR1 is SEHNR and CDR2 FQNEAQ (reference sequence). This CDR3 region has 16 residues. Trimming stripped 4 bases from V and 4 bases from J, with 19 bases between. The CDR3 nucleotides read TGTGCCAGCAGCTCACCCCCCTCCCAGGGCAGCTATGGCTACACCTTC. Its protein is CASSSPPSQGSYGYTF.

The chain recombines TRBV5-1 with TRBJ2-3; the D gene is possibly TRBD2 (7 bases). This CDR3 has 15 residues. Trimming shortened V by 0 bases and J by 4 bases, and 12 bases separated the two germline ends. The germline V gene encodes CDR1 SGHRS and CDR2 YFSETQ. CDR3 amino acids: CASSLGGGASDTQYF. The CDR3 DNA reads TGCGCCAGCAGCTTGGGTGGGGGGGCATCAGATACGCAGTATTTT.

This clone was recorded once. The chain joins TRBV6-6 to TRBJ2-1, with D possibly TRBD1 on 6 matching bases. The V and J ends lost 8 bases and 9 bases respectively, with 17 bases between them. The CDR3 covers 13 residues. Germline CDR1 MNHNY, CDR2 SVGAGI (reference sequence). CDR3 DNA: TGTGCCAGCGGTGGGTCAGGGGAAGGTGAGCAGTTCTTC. Protein product: CASGGSGEGEQFF.

Concerning this clone: The junction shows a germline mismatch at one end, possibly a read error. This chain uses TRBV19 with TRBJ2-2, with 7 bases aligning to TRBD2. The germline V gene has CDR1 LNHDA and CDR2 SQIVND (reference sequence). The CDR3 is made up of 13 amino acids. In nucleotides, the CDR3 is TGTGCCAGTAGACTAGCGAAGACCGGGGAGCTGTTTTTT. It specifies CASRLAKTGELFF.

The chain combines TRBV5-1 with TRBJ2-3; D is ambiguous. V was shortened by 6 bases and J by 7 bases, with 9 bases between the two germline ends. CDR3 size: 11 residues. Germline V gives CDR1 SGHRS, CDR2 YFSETQ. CDR3: CASKGENTQYF. CDR3 nucleotide sequence: TGCGCCAGCAAGGGCGAGAATACGCAGTATTTT.

The J gene is TRBJ1-4, the V gene TRBV4-3; D call uncertain. Germline V gene sequence: CDR1 LGHNA, CDR2 YSLEER. V was clipped by 0 bases and J by 11 bases, with 10 bases between them. The CDR3 consists of 13 residues. The CDR3 region has the DNA TGCGCCAGCAGCCAAGATTCTTTAGAGAAACTGTTTTTT. Amino acids: CASSQDSLEKLFF.

The rearrangement joins TRBV27 to TRBJ1-5, with a tentative D call TRBD1 (5 bases). Germline-derived CDR1 and CDR2 are MNHEY and SMNVEV (reference sequence). The CDR3 has 15 amino acids. Trimming took 3 bases from V and 4 from J, leaving 13 bases between them. The CDR3 region is CASSFQPRTNQPQHF. DNA for the CDR3: TGTGCCAGCAGTTTCCAACCCCGGACAAATCAGCCCCAGCATTTT.

The chain is built from TRBV9 and TRBJ2-1; TRBD1 matches at 7 bases. This CDR3 is built from 14 residues. CDR1 SGDLS and CDR2 YYNGEE come from the germline V gene. Trimming cost V 3 bases and J 3 bases; bases outside gene matches: 3. The CDR3 protein is CASSETGYYNEQFF. As DNA, the CDR3 is TGTGCCAGCAGCGAGACAGGGTACTACAATGAGCAGTTCTTC.

The chain couples TRBV5-8 to TRBJ1-5, with D perhaps TRBD1 (5 bases). Germline lookup yields CDR1 SGHTS and CDR2 YDEGEE. The CDR3 totals 15 residues. Trimming took 4 bases from V and 6 from J, leaving 17 bases between them. The CDR3 coding sequence is TGTGCCAGCAGCGAGGGGCAGGGAAACGGTCAGCCCCAGCATTTT. Translated, it gives CASSEGQGNGQPQHF.